This T cell receptor beta chain was recovered during a study of CXCR3-negative and CXCR3-positive naive CD8 T cells. Via 5' RACE with UMI labels, TRB cDNA libraries were prepared. TCRdb reprocessed the 5' RACE reads and keeps a single row for each CDR3 protein, giving no DNA. The listing records tens of thousands of distinct CDR3 sequences. The CDR3 consists of 23 residues. CDR1 SGHAT and CDR2 FQNNGV come from the germline V gene. Study-level results: Surface CD5 matched across naive subsets, and TRB CDR3 properties served to infer TCR strength. Similar TRBV-TRBJ usage characterized naive CXCR3-negative and CXCR3-positive cells; memory cells differed.

Researchers sorted some 270,000 cells of each CD8+ T cell subset in triplicate. About this clonotype: Its antigen remains unidentified.

What was sequenced was memory CD8+ T cells from blood. This clonotype was obtained from a human donor in good health. Some clones in this sample may be carry-over from other donors' samples. The chain uses TRBV11-2 and TRBJ2-5; TCRdb proposes TRBD2, but this gene call is untestable without DNA. Here the CDR3 reads CASSTTKTGLAGGQTRVQETQYF.